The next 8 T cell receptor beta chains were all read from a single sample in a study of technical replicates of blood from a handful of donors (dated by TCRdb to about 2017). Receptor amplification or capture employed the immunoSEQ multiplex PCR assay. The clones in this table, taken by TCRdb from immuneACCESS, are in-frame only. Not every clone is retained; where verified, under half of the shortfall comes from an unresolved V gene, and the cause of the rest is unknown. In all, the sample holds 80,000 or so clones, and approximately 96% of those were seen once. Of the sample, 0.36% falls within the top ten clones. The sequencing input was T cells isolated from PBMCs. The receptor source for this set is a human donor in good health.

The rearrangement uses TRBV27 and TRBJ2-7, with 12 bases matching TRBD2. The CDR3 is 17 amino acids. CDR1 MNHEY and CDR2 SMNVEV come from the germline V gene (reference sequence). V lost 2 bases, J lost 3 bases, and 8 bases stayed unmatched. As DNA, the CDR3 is TGTGCCAGCAGTTTAAGACTAGCGGGAGCTCTGGGCTACGAGCAGTACTTC. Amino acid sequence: CASSLRLAGALGYEQYF.

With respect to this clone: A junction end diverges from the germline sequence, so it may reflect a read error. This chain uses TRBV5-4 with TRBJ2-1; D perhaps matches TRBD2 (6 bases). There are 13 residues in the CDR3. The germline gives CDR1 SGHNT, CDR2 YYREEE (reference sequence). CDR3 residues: CASSFDWTNTEVF. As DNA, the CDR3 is TGTGCCAGCAGCTTCGACTGGACTAATACGGAGGTCTTC.

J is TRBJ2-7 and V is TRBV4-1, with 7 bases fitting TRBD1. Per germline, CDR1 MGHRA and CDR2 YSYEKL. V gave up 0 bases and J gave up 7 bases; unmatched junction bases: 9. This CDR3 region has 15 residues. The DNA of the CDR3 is TGCGCCAGCAGCCAAGATCTGGGACAGTATGTAGAGCAGTACTTC. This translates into CASSQDLGQYVEQYF.

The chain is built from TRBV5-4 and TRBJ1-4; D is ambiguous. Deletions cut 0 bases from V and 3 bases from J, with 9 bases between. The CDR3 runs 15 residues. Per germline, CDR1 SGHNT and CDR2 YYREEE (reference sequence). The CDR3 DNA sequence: TGTGCCAGCAGCTTGGCTTTAGGAGCTAATGAAAAACTGTTTTTT. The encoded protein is CASSLALGANEKLFF.

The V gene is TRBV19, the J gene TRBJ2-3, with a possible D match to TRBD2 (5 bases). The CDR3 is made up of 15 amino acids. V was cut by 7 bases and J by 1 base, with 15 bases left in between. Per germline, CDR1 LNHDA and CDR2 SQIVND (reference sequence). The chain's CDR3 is CASTPLRGGTDTQYF. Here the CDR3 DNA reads TGTGCCAGTACCCCCCTTCGGGGAGGCACAGATACGCAGTATTTT.

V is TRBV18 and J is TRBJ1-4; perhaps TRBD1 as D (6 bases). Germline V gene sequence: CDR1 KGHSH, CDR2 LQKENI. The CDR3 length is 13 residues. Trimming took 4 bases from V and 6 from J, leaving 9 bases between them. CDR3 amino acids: CASSRQAYEKLFF. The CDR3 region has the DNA TGTGCCAGCTCACGACAGGCTTATGAAAAACTGTTTTTT.

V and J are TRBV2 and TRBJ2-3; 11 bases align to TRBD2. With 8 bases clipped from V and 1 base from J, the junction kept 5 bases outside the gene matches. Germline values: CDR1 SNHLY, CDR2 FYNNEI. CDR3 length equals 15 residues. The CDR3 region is CASAKLAGGTDTQYF. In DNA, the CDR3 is TGTGCCAGCGCCAAACTAGCGGGGGGCACAGATACGCAGTATTTT. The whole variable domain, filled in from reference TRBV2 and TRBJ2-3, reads EPEVTQTPSHQVTQMGQEVILRCVPISNHLYFYWYRQILGQKVEFLVSFYNNEISEKSEIFDDQFSVERPDGSNFTLKIRSTKLEDSAMYFCASAKLAGGTDTQYFGPGTRLTVL.

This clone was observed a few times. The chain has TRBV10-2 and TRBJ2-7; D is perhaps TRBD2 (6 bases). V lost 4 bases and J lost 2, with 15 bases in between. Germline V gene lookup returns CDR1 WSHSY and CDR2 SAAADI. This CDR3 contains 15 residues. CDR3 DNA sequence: TGCGCCAGCAGTGTTGGGCCGACTAGTACCTACGAGCAGTACTTC. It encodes CASSVGPTSTYEQYF.